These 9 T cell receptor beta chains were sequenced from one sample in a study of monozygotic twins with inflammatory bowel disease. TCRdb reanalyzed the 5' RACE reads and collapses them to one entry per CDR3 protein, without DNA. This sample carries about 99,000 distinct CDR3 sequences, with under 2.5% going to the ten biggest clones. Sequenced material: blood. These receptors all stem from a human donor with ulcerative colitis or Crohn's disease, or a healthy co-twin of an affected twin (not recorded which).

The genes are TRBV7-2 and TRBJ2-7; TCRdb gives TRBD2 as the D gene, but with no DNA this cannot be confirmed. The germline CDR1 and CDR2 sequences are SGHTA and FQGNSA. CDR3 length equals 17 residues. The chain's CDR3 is CASSQGTSGRGGYEQYF.

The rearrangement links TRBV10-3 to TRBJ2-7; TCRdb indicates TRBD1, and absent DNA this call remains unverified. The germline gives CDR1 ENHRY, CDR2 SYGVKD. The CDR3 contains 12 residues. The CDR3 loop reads CALRDTLGEQYF.

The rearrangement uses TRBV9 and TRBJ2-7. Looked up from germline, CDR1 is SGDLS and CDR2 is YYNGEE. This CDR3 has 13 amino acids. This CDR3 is CASSRSFTGEQYF.

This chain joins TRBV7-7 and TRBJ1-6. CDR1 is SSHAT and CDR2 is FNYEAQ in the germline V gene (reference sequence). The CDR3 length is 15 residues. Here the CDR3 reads CASSHPGLPGSPLHF.

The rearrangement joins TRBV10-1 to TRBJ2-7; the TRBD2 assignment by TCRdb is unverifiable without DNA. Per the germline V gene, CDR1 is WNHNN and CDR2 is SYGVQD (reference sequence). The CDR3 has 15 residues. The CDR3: CASSEGFGSWNEQYF.

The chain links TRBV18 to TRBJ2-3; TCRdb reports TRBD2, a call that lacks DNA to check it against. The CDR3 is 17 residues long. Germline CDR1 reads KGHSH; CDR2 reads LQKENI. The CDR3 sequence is CASSPLSAGGDRGTQYF.

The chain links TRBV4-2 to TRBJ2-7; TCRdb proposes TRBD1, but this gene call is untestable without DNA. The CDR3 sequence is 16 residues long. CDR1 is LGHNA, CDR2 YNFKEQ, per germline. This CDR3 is CASSQAREVSSYEQYF.

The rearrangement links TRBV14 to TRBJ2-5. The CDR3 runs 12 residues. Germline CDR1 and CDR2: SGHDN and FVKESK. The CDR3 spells CASSSRWETQYF.

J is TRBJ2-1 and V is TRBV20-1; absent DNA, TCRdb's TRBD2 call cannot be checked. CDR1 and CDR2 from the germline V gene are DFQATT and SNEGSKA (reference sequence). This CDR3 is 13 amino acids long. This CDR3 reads CSARGTSEHEQFF.